The rows below give T cell receptor beta chains drawn from one sample of a study of blood T cell repertoires in COVID-19. TCRdb's copy holds only in-frame clones and misses some; the assay was immunoSEQ multiplex PCR. The profile shows about 410,000 clones, roughly 90% of them singletons. Sequenced material: PBMCs or T cells enriched from blood (not recorded which). These receptors were taken from a woman aged 30 to 39 who had recovered from COVID-19. The conserved cysteine and the conserved F or W are not part of the CDR3 here. The order of the fields is CDR3 protein, D gene, V gene, J gene. D genes are given only for firm matches.

CDR3aa: ASSLVPGGLAGELF
d_gene: .
v_gene: TRBV7-9
j_gene: TRBJ2-2

CDR3aa: ASSLAGTGEQY
d_gene: TRBD1
v_gene: TRBV12-3/TRBV12-4
j_gene: TRBJ2-7

CDR3aa: ASSLGQTDTQY
d_gene: .
v_gene: TRBV5-1
j_gene: TRBJ2-3

CDR3aa: ASSAGQGASLG
d_gene: TRBD1
v_gene: TRBV5-4
j_gene: TRBJ1-2

CDR3aa: ASRSLLHEQY
d_gene: .
v_gene: TRBV6-5
j_gene: TRBJ2-7

CDR3aa: SVERPGQVTEAF
d_gene: .
v_gene: TRBV29-1
j_gene: TRBJ1-1

CDR3aa: ASSFRPGLAGIEQF
d_gene: TRBD2
v_gene: TRBV28
j_gene: TRBJ2-1

CDR3aa: ASSPPTGRWNSPLH
d_gene: .
v_gene: TRBV7-8
j_gene: TRBJ1-6

CDR3aa: ASSLANLNTEAF
d_gene: .
v_gene: TRBV5-1
j_gene: TRBJ1-1

CDR3aa: ASSLRDRGRQEQY
d_gene: TRBD1
v_gene: TRBV5-1
j_gene: TRBJ2-7

CDR3aa: ATSRELAGVSGELF
d_gene: TRBD2
v_gene: TRBV15
j_gene: TRBJ2-2

CDR3aa: ASSEALRQGGEKLF
d_gene: TRBD1
v_gene: TRBV2
j_gene: TRBJ1-4

CDR3aa: ASSLGAGTQETQY
d_gene: .
v_gene: TRBV7-8
j_gene: TRBJ2-5

CDR3aa: ASGGTLGNTIY
d_gene: .
v_gene: TRBV3-1/TRBV3-2
j_gene: TRBJ1-3

CDR3aa: ASSPRQGSTDTQY
d_gene: TRBD1
v_gene: TRBV7-9
j_gene: TRBJ2-3

CDR3aa: ASSSTTGWQAF
d_gene: .
v_gene: TRBV6-2/TRBV6-3
j_gene: TRBJ1-1

CDR3aa: ATSDSDRSVTGELF
d_gene: TRBD1
v_gene: TRBV24-1
j_gene: TRBJ2-2

CDR3aa: ASGLRGYT
d_gene: .
v_gene: TRBV19
j_gene: TRBJ1-2